A selection of T cell receptor beta chains follows, all from one sample in a study of T cells after yellow fever vaccination. From the 5' RACE reads, TCRdb called clonotypes with MiXCR, one entry per CDR3 protein. The sample lists approximately 340,000 distinct CDR3 sequences; 8.5% to 9% were seen once. Here the sequenced sample was PBMCs, taken on the day of the first yellow fever vaccination. The receptors were sampled from a young man who received the YFV17D yellow fever vaccine. Each CDR3 is given with its conserved first and last residue. A D gene is named only where the DNA matches it firmly. Expanded clones get a size class; other rows say once, few or many, or leave the size out.

CDR3nt: TGTGCCAGCAGCCAAGATCGGGAAGTCTACGATGGCTACACCTTC
CDR3aa: CASSQDREVYDGYTF
abundance: many
d_gene: NA
j_gene: TRBJ1-2
v_gene: TRBV4-2

CDR3nt: TGTGCCAGCAGCCAAGGGGACAGGGGGCGCACAGATACGCAGTATTTT
CDR3aa: CASSQGDRGRTDTQYF
abundance: many
d_gene: TRBD1
j_gene: TRBJ2-3
v_gene: TRBV4-2

CDR3nt: TGTGCCAGCAGTCCGGGGGACACAGATACGCAGTATTTT
CDR3aa: CASSPGDTDTQYF
abundance: NA
d_gene: NA
j_gene: TRBJ2-3
v_gene: TRBV28

CDR3nt: TGTGCCACTGTCAGGGGCAAATCGGCAGATACGCAGTATTTT
CDR3aa: CATVRGKSADTQYF
abundance: few
d_gene: NA
j_gene: TRBJ2-3
v_gene: TRBV6-1

CDR3nt: TGTGCCAGCAGTTACGATTCTTCTAGGAGTGCAGAGACCCAGTACTTC
CDR3aa: CASSYDSSRSAETQYF
abundance: few
d_gene: NA
j_gene: TRBJ2-5
v_gene: TRBV6-5

CDR3nt: TGTGCCAGCTGTCTGACAGGGGACGCTGGAAACACCATATATTTT
CDR3aa: CASCLTGDAGNTIYF
abundance: NA
d_gene: TRBD1
j_gene: TRBJ1-3
v_gene: TRBV3-1

CDR3nt: TGTGCCAGCAGCCAAGATGAGCGGGGGTTTAATTCACCCCTCCACTTT
CDR3aa: CASSQDERGFNSPLHF
abundance: few
d_gene: NA
j_gene: TRBJ1-6
v_gene: TRBV4-2

CDR3nt: TGTGCCAGCACCGACACACAAGTCGGGTGGCGGTATGGCTACACCTTC
CDR3aa: CASTDTQVGWRYGYTF
abundance: many
d_gene: NA
j_gene: TRBJ1-2
v_gene: TRBV7-8

CDR3nt: TGTGCCACCAGCGGTTTCGACAGGGGAGATTATGGCTACACCTTC
CDR3aa: CATSGFDRGDYGYTF
abundance: many
d_gene: TRBD1
j_gene: TRBJ1-2
v_gene: TRBV15

CDR3nt: TGTGCCAGCAGTTCACAAACCATGGAGAGAGCTTTCTTT
CDR3aa: CASSSQTMERAFF
abundance: few
d_gene: NA
j_gene: TRBJ1-1
v_gene: TRBV6-5

CDR3nt: TGCGCCAGCAGCTTGAACCTAGCGGGGGGAGTCGGCACAGATACGCAGTATTTT
CDR3aa: CASSLNLAGGVGTDTQYF
abundance: few
d_gene: TRBD2
j_gene: TRBJ2-3
v_gene: TRBV5-1